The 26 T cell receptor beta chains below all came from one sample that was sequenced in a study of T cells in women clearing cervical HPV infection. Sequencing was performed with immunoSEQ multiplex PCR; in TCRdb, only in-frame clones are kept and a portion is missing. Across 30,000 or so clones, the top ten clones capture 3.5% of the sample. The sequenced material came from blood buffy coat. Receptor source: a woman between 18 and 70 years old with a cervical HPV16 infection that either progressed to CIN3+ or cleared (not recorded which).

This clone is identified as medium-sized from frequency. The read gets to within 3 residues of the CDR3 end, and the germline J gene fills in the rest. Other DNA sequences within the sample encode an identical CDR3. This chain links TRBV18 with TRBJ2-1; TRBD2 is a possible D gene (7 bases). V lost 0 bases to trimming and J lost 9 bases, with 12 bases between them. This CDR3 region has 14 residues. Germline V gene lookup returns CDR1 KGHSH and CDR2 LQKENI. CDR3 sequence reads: CASSPPVAGAEQFF. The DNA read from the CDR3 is TGTGCCAGCTCACCACCGGTCGCGGGGGCTGAG. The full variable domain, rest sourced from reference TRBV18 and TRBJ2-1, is NAGVMQNPRHLVRRRGQEARLRCSPMKGHSHVYWYRQLPEEGLKFMVYLQKENIIDESGMPKERFSAEFPKEGPSILRIQQVVRGDSAAYFCASSPPVAGAEQFFGPGTRLTVL.

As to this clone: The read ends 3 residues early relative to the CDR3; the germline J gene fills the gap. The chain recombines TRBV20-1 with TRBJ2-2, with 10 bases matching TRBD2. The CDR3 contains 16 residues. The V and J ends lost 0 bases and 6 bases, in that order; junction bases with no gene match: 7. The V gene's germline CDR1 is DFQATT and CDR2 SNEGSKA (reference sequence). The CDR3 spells CSARDLSGRASGELFF. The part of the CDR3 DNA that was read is TGCAGTGCTAGAGATCTCAGCGGGAGGGCCTCCGGGGAG.

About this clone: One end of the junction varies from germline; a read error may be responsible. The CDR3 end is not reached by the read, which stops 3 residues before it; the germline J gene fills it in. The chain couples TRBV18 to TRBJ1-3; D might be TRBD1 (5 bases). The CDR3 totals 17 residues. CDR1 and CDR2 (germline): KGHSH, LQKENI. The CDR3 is CAGSPDSGTFGRNTIYF. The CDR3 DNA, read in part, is TGTGCCGGCTCACCAGATTCAGGGACTTTTGGGCGGAACACA.

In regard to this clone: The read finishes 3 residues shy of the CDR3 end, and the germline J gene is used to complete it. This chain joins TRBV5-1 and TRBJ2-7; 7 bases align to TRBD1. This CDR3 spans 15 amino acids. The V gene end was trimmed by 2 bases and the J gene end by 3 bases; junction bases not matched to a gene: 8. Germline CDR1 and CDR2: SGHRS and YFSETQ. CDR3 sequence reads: CASSFIGGSGYEQYF. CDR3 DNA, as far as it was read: TGCGCCAGCAGCTTCATAGGGGGCAGTGGCTACGAG.

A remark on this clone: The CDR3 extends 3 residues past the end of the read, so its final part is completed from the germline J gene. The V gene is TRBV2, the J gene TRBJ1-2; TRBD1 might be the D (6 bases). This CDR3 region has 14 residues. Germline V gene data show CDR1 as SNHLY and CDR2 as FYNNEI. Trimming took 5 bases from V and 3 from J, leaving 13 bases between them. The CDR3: CASSWGPDHYGYTF. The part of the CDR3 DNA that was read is TGTGCCAGCAGTTGGGGGCCAGACCACTATGGC. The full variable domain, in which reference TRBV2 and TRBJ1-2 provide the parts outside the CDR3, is EPEVTQTPSHQVTQMGQEVILRCVPISNHLYFYWYRQILGQKVEFLVSFYNNEISEKSEIFDDQFSVERPDGSNFTLKIRSTKLEDSAMYFCASSWGPDHYGYTFGSGTRLTVV.

CDR3 sequence reads: CASSESLQETQYF. The DNA read from the CDR3 is TGCGCCAGCAGTGAGAGCCTACAAGAGACC. The chain is built from TRBV10-1 and TRBJ2-5; D is unclear. The CDR3 end lies 3 residues beyond the end of the read and is filled in from the germline J gene. Germline V gives CDR1 WNHNN, CDR2 SYGVQD (reference sequence). This CDR3 is 13 amino acids long. V was clipped by 2 bases and J by 2 bases, with 6 bases between them.

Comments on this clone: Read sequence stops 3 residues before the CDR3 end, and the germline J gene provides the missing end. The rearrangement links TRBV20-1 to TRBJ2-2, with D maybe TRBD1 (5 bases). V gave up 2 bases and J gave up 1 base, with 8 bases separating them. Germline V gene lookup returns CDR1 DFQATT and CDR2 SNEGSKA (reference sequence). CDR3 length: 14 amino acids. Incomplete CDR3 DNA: TGCAGTGCTAGACGGCAGGGGAACACCGGGGAG. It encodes CSARRQGNTGE. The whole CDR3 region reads CSARRQGNTGELFF.

This CDR3 reads CASSPGGDTQYF. Partial CDR3 DNA: TGTGCCAGCAGCCCGGGCGGGGATACG. The J gene is TRBJ2-3, the V gene TRBV7-3, with a tentative D call TRBD2 (5 bases). The CDR3 goes on 3 residues after the read ends, and that part is filled in from the germline J gene. The CDR3 length is 12 residues. Germline lookup yields CDR1 SGHTA and CDR2 FQGTGA. With 5 bases removed from V and 6 bases from J, the gap between germline ends came to 9 bases.

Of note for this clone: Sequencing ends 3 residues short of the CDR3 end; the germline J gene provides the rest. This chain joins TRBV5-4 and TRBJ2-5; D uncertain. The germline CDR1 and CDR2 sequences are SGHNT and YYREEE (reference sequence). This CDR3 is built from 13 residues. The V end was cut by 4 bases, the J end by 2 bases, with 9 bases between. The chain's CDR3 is CASSLLRQETQYF. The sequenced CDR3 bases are TGTGCCAGCAGCCTTCTCAGGCAAGAGACC.

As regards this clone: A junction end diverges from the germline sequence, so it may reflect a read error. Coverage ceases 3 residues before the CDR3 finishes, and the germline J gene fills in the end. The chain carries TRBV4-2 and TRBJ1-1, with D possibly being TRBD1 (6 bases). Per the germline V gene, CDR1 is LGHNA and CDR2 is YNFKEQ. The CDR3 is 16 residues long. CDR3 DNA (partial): TGCGCCAGCAGCCTCTTAGAAGGACAGCAGAACACTGAA. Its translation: CASSLLEGQQNTE. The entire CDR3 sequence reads CASSLLEGQQNTEAFF.

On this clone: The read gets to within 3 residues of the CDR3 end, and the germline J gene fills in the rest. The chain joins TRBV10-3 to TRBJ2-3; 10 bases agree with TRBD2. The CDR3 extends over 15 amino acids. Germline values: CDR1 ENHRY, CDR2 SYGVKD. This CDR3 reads CAISEGLAEQETQYF. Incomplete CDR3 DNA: TGTGCCATCAGTGAGGGACTAGCGGAACAAGAGACG.

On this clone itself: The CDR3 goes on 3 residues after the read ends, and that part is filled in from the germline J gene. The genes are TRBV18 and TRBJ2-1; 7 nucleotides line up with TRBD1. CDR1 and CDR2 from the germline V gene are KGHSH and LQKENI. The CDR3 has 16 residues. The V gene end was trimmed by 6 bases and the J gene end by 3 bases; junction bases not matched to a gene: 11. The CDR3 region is CASSRLGTALYNEQFF. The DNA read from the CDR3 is TGTGCCAGCTCTCGACTCGGGACAGCTCTCTACAATGAG.

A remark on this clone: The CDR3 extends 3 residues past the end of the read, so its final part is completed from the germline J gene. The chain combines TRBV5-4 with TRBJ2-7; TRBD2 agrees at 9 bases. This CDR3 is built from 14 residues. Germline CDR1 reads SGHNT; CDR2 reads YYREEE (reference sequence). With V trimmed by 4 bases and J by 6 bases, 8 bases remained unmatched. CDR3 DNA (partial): TGTGCCAGCAGCAAGACTAGCGGCTGGCCCGAG. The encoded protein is CASSKTSGWPE. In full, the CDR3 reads CASSKTSGWPEQYF.

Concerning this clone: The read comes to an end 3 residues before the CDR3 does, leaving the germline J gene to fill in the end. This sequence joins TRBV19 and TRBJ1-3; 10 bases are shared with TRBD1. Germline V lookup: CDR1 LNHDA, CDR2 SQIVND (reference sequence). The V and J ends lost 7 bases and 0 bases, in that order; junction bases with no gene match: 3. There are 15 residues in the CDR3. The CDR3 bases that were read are TGTGCCAGTACCCGGGACAGGGGCTCTGGAAACACC. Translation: CASTRDRGSGNT. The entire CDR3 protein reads CASTRDRGSGNTIYF. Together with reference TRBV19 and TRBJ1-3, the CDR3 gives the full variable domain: DGGITQSPKYLFRKEGQNVTLSCEQNLNHDAMYWYRQDPGQGLRLIYYSQIVNDFQKGDIAEGYSVSREKKESFPLTVTSAQKNPTAFYLCASTRDRGSGNTIYFGEGSWLTVV.

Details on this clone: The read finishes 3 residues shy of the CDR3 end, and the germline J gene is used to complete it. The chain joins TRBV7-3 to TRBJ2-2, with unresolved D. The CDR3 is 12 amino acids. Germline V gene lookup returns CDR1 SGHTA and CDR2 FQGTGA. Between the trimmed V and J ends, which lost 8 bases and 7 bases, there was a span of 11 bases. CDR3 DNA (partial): TGTGCCAGCGGCATCGAGAACGGGGAG. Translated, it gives CASGIENGE. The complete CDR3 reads CASGIENGELFF.

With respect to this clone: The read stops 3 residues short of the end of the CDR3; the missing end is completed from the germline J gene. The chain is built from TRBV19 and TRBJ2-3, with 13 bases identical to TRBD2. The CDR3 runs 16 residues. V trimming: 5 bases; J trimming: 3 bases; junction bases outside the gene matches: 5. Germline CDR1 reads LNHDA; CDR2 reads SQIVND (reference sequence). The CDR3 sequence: CASSSGLAGETDTQYF. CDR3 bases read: TGTGCCAGTAGTTCCGGACTAGCGGGAGAGACAGATACG.

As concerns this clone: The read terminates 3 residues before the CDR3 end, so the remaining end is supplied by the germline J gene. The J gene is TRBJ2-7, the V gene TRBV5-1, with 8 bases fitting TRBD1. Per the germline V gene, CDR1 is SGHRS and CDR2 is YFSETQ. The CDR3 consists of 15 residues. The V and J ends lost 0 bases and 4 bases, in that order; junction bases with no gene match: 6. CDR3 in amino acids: CASSLVYRGIYEQYF. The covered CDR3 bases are TGCGCCAGCAGCTTGGTCTACAGGGGGATATACGAG.

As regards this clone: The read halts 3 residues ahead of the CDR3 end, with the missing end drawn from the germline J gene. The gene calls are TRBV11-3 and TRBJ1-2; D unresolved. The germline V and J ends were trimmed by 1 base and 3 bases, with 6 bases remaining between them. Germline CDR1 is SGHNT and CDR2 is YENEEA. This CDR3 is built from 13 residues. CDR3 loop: CASSLVPDYGYTF. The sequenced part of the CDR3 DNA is TGTGCCAGCAGCTTAGTACCGGACTATGGC.

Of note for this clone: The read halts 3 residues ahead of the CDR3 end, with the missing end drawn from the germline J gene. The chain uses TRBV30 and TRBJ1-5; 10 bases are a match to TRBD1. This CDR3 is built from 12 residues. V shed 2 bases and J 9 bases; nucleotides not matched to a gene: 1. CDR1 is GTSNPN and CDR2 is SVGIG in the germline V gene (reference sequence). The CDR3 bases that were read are TGTGCCTGGAGTCGGGACAGGGGGCCC. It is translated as CAWSRDRGP. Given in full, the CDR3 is CAWSRDRGPQHF.

The CDR3 sequence: CASSQSGGPNEKLFF. The sequenced CDR3 bases are TGTGCCAGTAGCCAATCAGGGGGTCCTAATGAAAAA. This rearrangement joins TRBV19 to TRBJ1-4; 7 bases are shared with TRBD1. The CDR3 end is not reached by the read, which stops 3 residues before it; the germline J gene fills it in. Germline CDR1 is LNHDA and CDR2 is SQIVND (reference sequence). CDR3 length equals 15 residues. After removal of 6 bases from V and 3 bases from J, the junction contained 7 bases not matched to a gene.

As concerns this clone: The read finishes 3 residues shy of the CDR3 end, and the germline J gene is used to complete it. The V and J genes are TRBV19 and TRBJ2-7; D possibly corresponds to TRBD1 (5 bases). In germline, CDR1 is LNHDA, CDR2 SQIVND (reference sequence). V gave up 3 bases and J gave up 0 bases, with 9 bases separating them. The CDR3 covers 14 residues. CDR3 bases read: TGTGCCAGTAGTATCGGACAAAGCTCCTACGAG. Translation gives CASSIGQSSYE. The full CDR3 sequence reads CASSIGQSSYEQYF.

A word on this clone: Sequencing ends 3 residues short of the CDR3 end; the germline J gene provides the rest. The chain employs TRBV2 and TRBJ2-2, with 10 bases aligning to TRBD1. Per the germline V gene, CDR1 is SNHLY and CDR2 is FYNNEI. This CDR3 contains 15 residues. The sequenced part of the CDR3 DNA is TGTGCCAGCCGGGACAGGGGTTTCCTTAATGAAAAG. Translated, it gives CASRDRGFLNEK. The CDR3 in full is CASRDRGFLNEKLFF.

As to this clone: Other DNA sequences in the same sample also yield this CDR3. The CDR3 sequence: CASRGTGKGNTIYF. CDR3 bases read: TGTGCCAGTAGGGGGACAGGGAAAGGAAACACC. V usage is TRBV19 and J usage is TRBJ1-3, with 9 bases matching TRBD1. The read ends 3 residues before the CDR3 terminus; that terminus is restored from the germline J gene. V was clipped by 6 bases and J by 4 bases; unmatched bases: 4. CDR1 is LNHDA, CDR2 SQIVND, per germline (reference sequence). This CDR3 spans 14 amino acids. The complete variable domain, with remaining parts taken from reference TRBV19 and TRBJ1-3, reads DGGITQSPKYLFRKEGQNVTLSCEQNLNHDAMYWYRQDPGQGLRLIYYSQIVNDFQKGDIAEGYSVSREKKESFPLTVTSAQKNPTAFYLCASRGTGKGNTIYFGEGSWLTVV.

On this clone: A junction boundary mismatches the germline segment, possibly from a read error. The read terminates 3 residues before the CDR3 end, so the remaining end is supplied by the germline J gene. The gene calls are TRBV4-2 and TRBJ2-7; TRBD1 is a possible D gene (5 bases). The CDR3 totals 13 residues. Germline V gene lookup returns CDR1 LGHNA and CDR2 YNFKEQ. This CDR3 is CASSRGHSYEQYF. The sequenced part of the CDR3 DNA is TGCGCCAGCAGCCGAGGACACTCCTACGAG.

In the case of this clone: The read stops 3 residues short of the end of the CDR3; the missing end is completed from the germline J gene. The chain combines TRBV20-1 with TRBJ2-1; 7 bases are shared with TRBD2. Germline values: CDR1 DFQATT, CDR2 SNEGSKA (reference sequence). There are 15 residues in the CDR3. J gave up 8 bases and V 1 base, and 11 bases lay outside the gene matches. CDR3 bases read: TGCAGTGCTAGAGCGGGTGGCGGGAGATCGTATGAG. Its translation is CSARAGGGRSYE. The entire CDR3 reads CSARAGGGRSYEQFF.

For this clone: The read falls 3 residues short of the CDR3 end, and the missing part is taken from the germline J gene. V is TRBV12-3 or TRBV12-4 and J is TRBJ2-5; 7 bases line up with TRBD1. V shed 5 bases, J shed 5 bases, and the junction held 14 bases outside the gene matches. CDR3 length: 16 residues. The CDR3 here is CASSAIRGLGLETQYF. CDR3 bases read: TGTGCCAGCAGTGCCATCAGGGGGTTGGGATTGGAGACC.